At least ten counts were recorded for the clone carrying this T cell receptor beta chain. The antigen is unknown. These data originate in a study of CD8 T cells in ankylosing spondylitis. Study-level findings and limits: Seven or eight highly homologous variants made up a TCR beta motif, and this motif appeared characteristic of ankylosing spondylitis blood. Clones tied to disease were said to be significantly enriched in matched ankylosing spondylitis synovial fluid.

The CDR3 spans 13 residues. V shed 1 base and J shed 7 bases, with 8 bases lying between them. The germline V gene has CDR1 SGHKS and CDR2 YYEKEE (reference sequence). Scientists made TCR beta libraries using quantitative 5'-RACE with molecular barcodes. TCRdb ran MiXCR on the 5' RACE reads and lists one entry per CDR3 protein. The table has some 200,000 distinct CDR3 sequences, approximately 24% seen once. The clonotype originates from a male donor with ankylosing spondylitis or in good health (not recorded which). The sequencing sample was made of blood, either unsorted or a sorted T cell fraction (not recorded which). The chain carries TRBV5-5 and TRBJ2-2; D unresolved. CDR3 residues: CASSLSPNGELFF. For the CDR3, the DNA is TGTGCCAGCAGCTTGAGTCCCAACGGGGAGCTGTTTTTT.